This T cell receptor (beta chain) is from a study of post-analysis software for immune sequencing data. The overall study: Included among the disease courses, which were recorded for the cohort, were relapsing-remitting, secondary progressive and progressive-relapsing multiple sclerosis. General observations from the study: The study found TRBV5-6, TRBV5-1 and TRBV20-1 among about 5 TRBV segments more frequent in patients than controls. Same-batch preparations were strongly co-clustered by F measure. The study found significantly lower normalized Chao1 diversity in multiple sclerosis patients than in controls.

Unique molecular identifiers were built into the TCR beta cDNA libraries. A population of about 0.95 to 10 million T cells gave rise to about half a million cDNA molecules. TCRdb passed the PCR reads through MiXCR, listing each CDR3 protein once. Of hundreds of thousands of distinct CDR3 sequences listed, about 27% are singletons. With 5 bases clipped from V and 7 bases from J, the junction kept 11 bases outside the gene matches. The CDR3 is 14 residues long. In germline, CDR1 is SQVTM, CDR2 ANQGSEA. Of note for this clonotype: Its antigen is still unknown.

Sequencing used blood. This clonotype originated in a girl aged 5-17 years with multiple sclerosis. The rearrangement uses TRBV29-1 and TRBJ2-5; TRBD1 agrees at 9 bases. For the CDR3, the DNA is TGCAGCGTTAAACTGGGACAGGGAGGACCGACCCAGTACTTC. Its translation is CSVKLGQGGPTQYF.